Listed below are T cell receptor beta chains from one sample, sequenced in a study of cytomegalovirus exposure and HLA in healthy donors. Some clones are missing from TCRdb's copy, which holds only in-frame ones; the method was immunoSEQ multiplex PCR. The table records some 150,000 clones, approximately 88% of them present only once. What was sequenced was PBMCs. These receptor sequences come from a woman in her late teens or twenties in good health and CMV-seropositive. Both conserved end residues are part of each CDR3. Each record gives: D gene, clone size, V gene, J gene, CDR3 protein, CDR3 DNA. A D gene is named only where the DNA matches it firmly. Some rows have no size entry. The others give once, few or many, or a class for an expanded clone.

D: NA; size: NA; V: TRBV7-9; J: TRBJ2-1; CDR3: CASSLGLTKYNEQFF; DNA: TGTGCCAGCAGCTTAGGTCTGACTAAATACAATGAGCAGTTCTTC
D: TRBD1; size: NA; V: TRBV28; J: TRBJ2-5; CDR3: CASSYRDRGVETQYF; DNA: TGTGCCAGCAGTTATCGGGACAGGGGGGTGGAGACCCAGTACTTC
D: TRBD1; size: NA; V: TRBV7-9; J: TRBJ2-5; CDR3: CASSRTGGPETQYF; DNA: TGTGCCAGCAGCAGGACAGGTGGGCCGGAGACCCAGTACTTC
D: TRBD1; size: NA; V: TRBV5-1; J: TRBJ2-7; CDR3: CASSLGTGGQYF; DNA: TGCGCCAGCAGCTTGGGGACAGGGGGCCAGTACTTC
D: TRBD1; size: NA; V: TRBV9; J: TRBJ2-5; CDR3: CASSVVPGQGHTQYF; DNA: TGTGCCAGCAGCGTAGTACCCGGACAGGGGCATACCCAGTACTTC
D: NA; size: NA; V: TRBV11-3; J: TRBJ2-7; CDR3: CASSSGLFSYEQYF; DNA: TGTGCCAGCAGCTCGGGACTTTTCTCCTACGAGCAGTACTTC
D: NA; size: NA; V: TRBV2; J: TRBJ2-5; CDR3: CASKGDYQETQYF; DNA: TGTGCCAGCAAAGGGGACTACCAAGAGACCCAGTACTTC
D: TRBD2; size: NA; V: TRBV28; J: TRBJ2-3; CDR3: CASRPGTSGTDTQYF; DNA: TGTGCCAGCAGACCCGGGACTAGCGGCACAGATACGCAGTATTTT
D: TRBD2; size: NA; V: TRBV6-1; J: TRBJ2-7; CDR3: CASSEEERETYEQYF; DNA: TGTGCCAGCAGTGAAGAGGAGCGGGAGACCTACGAGCAGTACTTC
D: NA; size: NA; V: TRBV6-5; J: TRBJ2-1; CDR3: CASSYIGGDNEQFF; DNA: TGTGCCAGCAGTTACATAGGAGGGGACAATGAGCAGTTCTTC
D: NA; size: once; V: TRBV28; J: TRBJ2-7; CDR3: CASRAPSSYEQYF; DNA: TGTGCCAGCAGAGCACCTAGCTCCTACGAGCAGTACTTC
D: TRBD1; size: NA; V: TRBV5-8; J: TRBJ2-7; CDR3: CASSLDRGSEQYF; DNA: TGTGCCAGCAGCTTGGACAGGGGCAGCGAGCAGTACTTC
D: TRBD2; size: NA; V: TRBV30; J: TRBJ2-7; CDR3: CAWSAGGGTYEQYF; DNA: TGTGCCTGGAGTGCGGGGGGAGGCACCTACGAGCAGTACTTC
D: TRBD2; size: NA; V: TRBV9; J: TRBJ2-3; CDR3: CASNPSGREADTQYF; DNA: TGTGCCAGCAATCCCAGCGGGAGGGAAGCAGATACGCAGTATTTT
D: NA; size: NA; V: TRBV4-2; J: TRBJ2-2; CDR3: CASSQDQKGTLNTGELFF; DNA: TGTGCCAGCAGCCAAGATCAAAAAGGGACTCTAAACACCGGGGAGCTGTTTTTT
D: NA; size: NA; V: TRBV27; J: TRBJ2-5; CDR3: CASSYGPGTPETQYF; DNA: TGTGCCAGCAGTTATGGCCCCGGGACACCAGAGACCCAGTACTTC
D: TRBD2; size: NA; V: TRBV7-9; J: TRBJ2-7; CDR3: CASRSGTSGPYEQYF; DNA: TGTGCCAGCAGATCCGGGACTAGCGGCCCCTACGAGCAGTACTTC
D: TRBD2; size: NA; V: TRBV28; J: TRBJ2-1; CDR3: CASSLQGFGEGSFYNEQFF; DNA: TGTGCCAGCAGTCTCCAAGGGTTCGGGGAGGGATCCTTCTACAATGAGCAGTTCTTC
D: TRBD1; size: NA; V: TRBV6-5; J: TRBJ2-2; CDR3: CASSRDRGSGELFF; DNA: TGTGCCAGCAGTAGGGACAGGGGGAGCGGGGAGCTGTTTTTT
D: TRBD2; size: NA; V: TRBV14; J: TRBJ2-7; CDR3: CASSPTLVAGSYEQYF; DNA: TGTGCCAGCAGCCCAACCTTGGTAGCGGGCTCCTACGAGCAGTACTTC
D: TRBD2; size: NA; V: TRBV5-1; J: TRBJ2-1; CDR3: CASAPGLAPQWEQFF; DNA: TGCGCCAGCGCGCCGGGACTAGCGCCACAATGGGAGCAGTTCTTC
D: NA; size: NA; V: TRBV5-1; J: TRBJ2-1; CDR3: CASSADSRRMVGNEQFF; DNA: TGCGCCAGCAGTGCGGACTCCCGGCGGATGGTGGGGAATGAGCAGTTCTTC
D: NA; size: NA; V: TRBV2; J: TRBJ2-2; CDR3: CASSVGGVTGELFF; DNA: TGTGCCAGCAGTGTCGGGGGAGTAACCGGGGAGCTGTTTTTT
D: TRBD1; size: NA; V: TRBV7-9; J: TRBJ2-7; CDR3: CASSQVGGQGSYEQYF; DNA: TGTGCCAGCAGTCAAGTCGGGGGACAGGGCTCCTACGAGCAGTACTTC
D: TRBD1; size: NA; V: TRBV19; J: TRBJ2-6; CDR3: CASKTGNGANVLTF; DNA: TGTGCCAGCAAGACAGGGAACGGGGCCAACGTCCTGACTTTC
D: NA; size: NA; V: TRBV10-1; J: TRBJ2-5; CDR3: CASSTGTAGTQYF; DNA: TGCGCCAGCAGCACCGGGACAGCGGGGACCCAGTACTTC
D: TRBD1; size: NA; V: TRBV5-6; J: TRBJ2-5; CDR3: CASGTGFSETQYF; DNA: TGTGCCAGCGGGACAGGGTTTTCAGAGACCCAGTACTTC
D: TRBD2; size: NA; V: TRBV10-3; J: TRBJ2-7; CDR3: CATKTAGTSGSGVRYEQYF; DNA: TGTGCCACCAAAACAGCCGGGACTAGCGGGAGTGGGGTTAGGTACGAGCAGTACTTC
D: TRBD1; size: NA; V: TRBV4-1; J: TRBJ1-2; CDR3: CASSQDGGQGYGYTF; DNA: TGCGCCAGCAGCCAAGACGGGGGACAGGGATATGGCTACACCTTC
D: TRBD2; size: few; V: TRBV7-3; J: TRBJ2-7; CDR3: CASSLGTSGRVNEQYF; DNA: TGTGCCAGCAGCTTAGGGACTAGCGGGAGGGTCAACGAGCAGTACTTC
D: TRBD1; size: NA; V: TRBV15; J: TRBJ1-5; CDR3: CATRRDRGGNQPQHF; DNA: TGTGCCACCCGCCGGGACAGGGGTGGCAATCAGCCCCAGCATTTT
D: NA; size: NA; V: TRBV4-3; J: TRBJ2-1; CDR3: CASSQEVVAVTYNEQFF; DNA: TGCGCCAGCAGCCAAGAAGTGGTGGCAGTTACCTACAATGAGCAGTTCTTC
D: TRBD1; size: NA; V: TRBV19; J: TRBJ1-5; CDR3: CASSSTGENQPQHF; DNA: TGTGCCAGTAGTTCGACAGGGGAGAATCAGCCCCAGCATTTT
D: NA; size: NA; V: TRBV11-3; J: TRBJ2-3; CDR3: CASSLGYREKTDTQYF; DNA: TGTGCCAGCAGCTTAGGCTACAGGGAAAAGACAGATACGCAGTATTTT
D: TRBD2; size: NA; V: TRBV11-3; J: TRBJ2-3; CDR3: CASSERAGGGSDTQYF; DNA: TGTGCCAGCAGCGAGAGAGCGGGAGGGGGCTCAGATACGCAGTATTTT
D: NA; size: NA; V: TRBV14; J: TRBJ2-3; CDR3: CASSPSTDTQYF; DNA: TGTGCCAGCAGCCCGAGCACAGATACGCAGTATTTT
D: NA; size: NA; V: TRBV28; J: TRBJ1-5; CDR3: CASSFQFVFGQPQHF; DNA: TGTGCCAGCAGTTTTCAATTCGTTTTCGGGCAGCCCCAGCATTTT
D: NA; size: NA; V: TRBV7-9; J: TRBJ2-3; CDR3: CASREAGSSTDTQYF; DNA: TGTGCCAGCAGGGAAGCCGGGTCTAGCACAGATACGCAGTATTTT
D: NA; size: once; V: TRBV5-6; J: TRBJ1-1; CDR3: CASSFHREGAFF; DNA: TGTGCCAGCAGCTTTCATCGGGAGGGAGCTTTCTTT
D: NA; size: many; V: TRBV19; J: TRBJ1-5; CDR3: CASREGLGNQPQHF; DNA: TGTGCCAGTAGAGAGGGCTTAGGCAATCAGCCCCAGCATTTT
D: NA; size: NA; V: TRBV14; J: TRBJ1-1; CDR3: CASRRTANTEAFF; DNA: TGTGCCAGCAGACGGACAGCGAACACTGAAGCTTTCTTT
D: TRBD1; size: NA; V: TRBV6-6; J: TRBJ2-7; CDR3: CASSVGTGGWYEQYF; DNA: TGTGCCAGCAGCGTCGGGACAGGGGGTTGGTACGAGCAGTACTTC
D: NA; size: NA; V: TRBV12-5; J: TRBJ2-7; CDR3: CASGMGVNYEQYF; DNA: TGTGCTAGTGGTATGGGAGTTAACTACGAGCAGTACTTC
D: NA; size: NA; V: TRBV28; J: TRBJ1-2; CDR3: CASSLGGVLGGYTF; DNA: TGTGCCAGCAGTTTAGGGGGGGTTTTGGGTGGCTACACCTTC
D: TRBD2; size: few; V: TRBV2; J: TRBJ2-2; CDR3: CASRRGLAGTGELFF; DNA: TGTGCCAGCAGGCGTGGACTAGCGGGAACGGGGGAGCTGTTTTTT
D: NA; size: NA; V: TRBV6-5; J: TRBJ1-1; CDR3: CASSYARVGEAFF; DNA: TGTGCCAGCAGTTACGCCAGGGTGGGAGAAGCTTTCTTT
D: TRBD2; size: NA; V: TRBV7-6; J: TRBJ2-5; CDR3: CASSPGREGETQYF; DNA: TGTGCCAGCAGCCCCGGGAGGGAGGGGGAGACCCAGTACTTC